These 12 T cell receptor beta chains came from one sample sequenced in a study of post-analysis software for immune sequencing data. Unique molecular identifiers were built into the TCR beta cDNA libraries. TCRdb reprocessed the PCR reads with MiXCR, giving one entry per CDR3 protein. The sample has about 620,000 distinct CDR3 sequences, 44% seen once. Overall study results and limits: About five TRBV segments, including TRBV5-6, TRBV5-1 and TRBV20-1, were more frequent in patients than controls.

Which antigens these TCRs recognize remains unknown. Source material: blood. The receptors stem from a girl aged 10 to 17 with multiple sclerosis.

The gene calls are TRBV12-3 or TRBV12-4 and TRBJ2-1, with D perhaps matching TRBD1 (6 bases). The CDR3 consists of 15 residues. Deletions cut 3 bases from V and 8 bases from J, with 17 bases between. The CDR3 region has the DNA TGTGCCAGCAGTTTTAGAAGACTACCAGGGGATGAGCAGTTCTTC. Translation gives CASSFRRLPGDEQFF.

The chain has TRBV7-9 and TRBJ2-7; no definite D call. Germline CDR1 is SEHNR and CDR2 is FQNEAQ (reference sequence). With 2 bases removed from V and 1 base from J, the gap between germline ends came to 9 bases. The CDR3 is 14 amino acids. CDR3 DNA sequence: TGTGCCAGCAGCTTAATCGGAGCATCCTACGAGCAGTACTTC. Protein: CASSLIGASYEQYF.

The rearrangement links TRBV7-9 to TRBJ1-2, with 8 bases lining up with TRBD1. Germline CDR1 SEHNR, CDR2 FQNEAQ (reference sequence). V lost 1 base, J lost 8 bases, and 6 bases stayed unmatched. The CDR3 has 14 residues. The CDR3 sequence is CASSLGGRGHGYTF. In DNA, the CDR3 is TGTGCCAGCAGCTTAGGTGGCAGGGGGCACGGCTACACCTTC.

This clonotype was counted a few times. The V call is TRBV12-3 or TRBV12-4, the J call TRBJ2-5, with 9 bases that match TRBD2. The CDR3 contains 14 residues. With 3 bases clipped from V and 4 bases from J, the junction kept 3 bases outside the gene matches. This chain's CDR3 is CASSFSSGRETQYF. CDR3 nucleotide sequence: TGTGCCAGCAGTTTTAGTAGCGGGAGAGAGACCCAGTACTTC.

The V call is TRBV29-1, the J call TRBJ1-1; D uncertain. The CDR3 has 10 residues. V lost 5 bases, J lost 11 bases, and 12 bases lay in between. The germline CDR1 and CDR2 sequences are SQVTM and ANQGSEA. Written as DNA, the CDR3 is TGCAGCGTTCAGAAGGCCGGGGCTTTCTTT. It is translated as CSVQKAGAFF.

The genes are TRBV25-1 and TRBJ2-5; 11 nucleotides line up with TRBD1. This CDR3 contains 17 residues. Germline V gene data show CDR1 as MGHDK and CDR2 as SYGVNS. V dropped 4 bases and J dropped 1; count of bases not matched to a gene: 8. CDR3 in DNA: TGTGCCAGCAGTGCCTCGGGACAGGGGGGCGGCCAAGAGACCCAGTACTTC. It translates to CASSASGQGGGQETQYF.

The sample holds many counts of this clonotype. V usage is TRBV20-1 and J usage is TRBJ2-4, with 7 bases lining up with TRBD1. Germline assignment: CDR1 DFQATT and CDR2 SNEGSKA (reference sequence). The length of the CDR3 is 13 residues. V was pared by 6 bases and J by 2 bases, with 4 bases of the junction left unmatched. CDR3 in amino acids: CSARTGSKNIQYF. The CDR3 coding sequence is TGCAGTGCCAGGACAGGATCCAAAAACATTCAGTACTTC.

The V call is TRBV20-1, the J call TRBJ2-7, with TRBD1 identical over 7 bases. The end of the DNA fits TRBJ2-5 better, so the J call may be wrong. Germline CDR1 is DFQATT and CDR2 is SNEGSKA (reference sequence). CDR3 length: 13 amino acids. Here the CDR3 DNA reads TGCAGTGCCGGCTACAGGGGATTTGGGACCCAGTACTTC. Encoded protein: CSAGYRGFGTQYF.

Note on this clonotype: Compared with germline, one end of the junction differs, possibly owing to a read error. The chain employs TRBV7-8 and TRBJ2-1; D is unclear. Germline-derived CDR1 and CDR2 are SGHVS and FQNEAQ. The CDR3 runs 17 residues. This chain's CDR3 is CAGSLEYGSGRDHEQFF. The CDR3 DNA reads as TGTGCCGGCAGCTTAGAGTATGGGTCAGGACGAGATCATGAGCAGTTCTTC.

This clonotype was seen only a few times. The chain employs TRBV27 and TRBJ2-7; TRBD2 is a possible D gene (6 bases). Germline V gene sequence: CDR1 MNHEY, CDR2 SMNVEV (reference sequence). The CDR3 runs 15 residues. Trimming left V 1 base short and J 2 bases short, with 12 bases between. CDR3 region: CASSLYGGFTYEQYF. The DNA of the CDR3 is TGTGCCAGCAGTTTATACGGAGGGTTTACCTACGAGCAGTACTTC.

This clonotype appeared once. The chain links TRBV3-1 to TRBJ1-2, with TRBD1 matching over 9 bases. CDR1 LGHDT and CDR2 YNNKEL come from the germline V gene (reference sequence). This CDR3 has 14 amino acids. Trimming took 4 bases from V and 6 from J; bases not matched to a gene: 6. The CDR3 loop reads CASSRGTGSDGYTF. The CDR3, as DNA: TGTGCCAGCAGCCGTGGGACAGGGTCTGATGGCTACACCTTC.

V gene TRBV12-3 or TRBV12-4 combines with J gene TRBJ2-1; TRBD2 matches 7 bases. The CDR3 consists of 15 residues. V trimming: 6 bases; J trimming: 6 bases; junction bases outside the gene matches: 11. Written as DNA, the CDR3 is TGTGCCAGCAGCTCGTTCGCGGGAGCATCCAATGAGCAGTTCTTC. This encodes CASSSFAGASNEQFF.